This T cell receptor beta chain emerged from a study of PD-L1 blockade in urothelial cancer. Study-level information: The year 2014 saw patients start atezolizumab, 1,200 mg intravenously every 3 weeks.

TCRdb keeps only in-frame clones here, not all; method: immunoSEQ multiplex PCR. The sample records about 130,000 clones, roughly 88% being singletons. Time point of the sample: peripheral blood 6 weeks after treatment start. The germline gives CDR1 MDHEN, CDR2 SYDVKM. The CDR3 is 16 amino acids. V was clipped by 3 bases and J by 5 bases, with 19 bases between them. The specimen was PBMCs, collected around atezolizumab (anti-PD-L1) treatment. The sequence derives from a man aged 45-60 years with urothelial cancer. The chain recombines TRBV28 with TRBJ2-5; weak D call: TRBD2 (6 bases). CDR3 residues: CASSLIWGEFVETQYF. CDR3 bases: TGTGCCAGCAGTTTGATTTGGGGGGAGTTCGTCGAGACCCAGTACTTC.